This TCR beta chain was found in a study of T-cell memory formation after mild COVID-19. On the study more broadly: Clusters were largely donor specific.

In the case of this clonotype: No antigen is known for it.

A single record per CDR3 protein comes from TCRdb applying MiXCR to the 5' RACE reads. The sample includes 90,000 to 120,000 distinct CDR3 sequences, roughly 19% of them seen just once. Study-wide results and caveats: The study detected some responding clones in pre-infection memory, suggesting cross-reactive memory joined. From day 15 to 85, contracting clones were balanced between CD4 and CD8, whereas later expanders leaned toward CD4+.

CDR3 size: 16 residues. The V segment lost 0 bases and the J segment 5 bases; nucleotides outside the gene matches: 8. The germline V gene encodes CDR1 LGHNA and CDR2 YSLEER. The sample was PBMCs or a T cell subset sorted from them (not recorded which). The rearrangement uses TRBV4-3 and TRBJ2-7; TRBD1 matches 9 bases. This TCR was sampled from a young man who had mild COVID-19 (a few samples of this study predate the infection). Cell type and time point are not known. The CDR3 region is CASSQESSGQGNEQYF. The CDR3 nucleotides read TGCGCCAGCAGCCAAGAAAGCTCGGGACAGGGCAACGAGCAGTACTTC.